This T cell receptor beta chain derives from a study of T cells in Graves' hyperthyroidism and ophthalmopathy. V was pared by 5 bases and J by 0 bases, with 4 bases of the junction left unmatched. CDR3 length: 15 residues. Per germline, CDR1 SGHNT and CDR2 YYREEE (reference sequence). Amplified TCR beta CDR3 regions derived from RNA transcripts. Researchers ran a first-round RT-PCR on the TCR CDR3 using the HTBI primer set. TCRdb re-analysed the multiplex PCR reads in MiXCR, keeping a single row per CDR3 protein. In the table there are about 340,000 distinct CDR3 sequences, roughly a fifth of which are singletons.

The sample was blood. The chain combines TRBV5-4 with TRBJ2-3, with 9 bases matching TRBD2. The TCR comes from a woman between 50 and 59 years old with Graves' hyperthyroidism. Written as DNA, the CDR3 is TGTGCCAGCAGTCGGACTAGCGCCAGCACAGATACGCAGTATTTT. Translation gives CASSRTSASTDTQYF.